This T cell receptor beta chain was profiled in a study of response to subunit inactivated influenza vaccine. Broader study findings: It was suggested by the authors that few new T cells are recruited by each seasonal influenza vaccination.

The V gene end was trimmed by 3 bases and the J gene end by 3 bases; junction bases not matched to a gene: 6. The CDR3 has 14 residues. CDR1 is SGDLS, CDR2 YYNGEE, per germline. For this clonotype: What it binds is unknown.

One entry per CDR3 protein results from TCRdb running MiXCR on the RT-PCR reads. This repertoire shows about 480,000 distinct CDR3 sequences, approximately 11% found once; its top ten account for approximately 12%. This chain connects TRBV9 to TRBJ2-7; the match to TRBD2 covers 7 bases. The receptor was isolated from a man aged 50-59 years who received an inactivated influenza vaccine. The sequencing used PBMCs from blood, collected roughly 6 weeks after vaccination. This CDR3 reads CASSATSRIYEQYF. The DNA for the CDR3 is TGTGCCAGCAGCGCGACTAGCCGGATCTACGAGCAGTACTTC. Using reference TRBV9 and TRBJ2-7 for the parts outside the CDR3, the full variable domain is DSGVTQTPKHLITATGQRVTLRCSPRSGDLSVYWYQQSLDQGLQFLIQYYNGEERAKGNILERFSAQQFPDLHSELNLSSLELGDSALYFCASSATSRIYEQYFGPGTRLTVT.